The 26 T cell receptor beta chains below were found in one sample sequenced in a study of shared clonotypes between healthy human individuals. Positively selected for CCR7, the CD45RO-negative cells used as naive CD8 cells excluded terminally differentiated effector memory CD45RA+ cells. Libraries were prepared by immunoSEQ multiplex PCR; TCRdb keeps only in-frame clonotypes and omits some of them. The sample carries around 700,000 clones, about 91% recorded once. The sequenced sample was naive CD8+ T cells sorted from blood. All receptors derive from a man aged 30 to 45 in good health.

This chain connects TRBV7-9 to TRBJ2-3, with a possible D match to TRBD1 (5 bases). Germline loops: CDR1 SEHNR, CDR2 FQNEAQ (reference sequence). The CDR3 consists of 14 residues. V shed 1 base and J shed 0 bases, with 5 bases lying between them. The CDR3 loop reads CASSLGTSTDTQYF. The CDR3 region has the DNA TGTGCCAGCAGCTTAGGGACAAGCACAGATACGCAGTATTTT.

The chain has TRBV30 and TRBJ2-7; 12 bases fit TRBD2. V trimming: 3 bases; J trimming: 3 bases; junction bases outside the gene matches: 3. CDR3 length equals 14 residues. The germline gives CDR1 GTSNPN, CDR2 SVGIG (reference sequence). CDR3 sequence reads: CAWRLAGGDYEQYF. DNA for the CDR3: TGTGCCTGGAGGCTAGCGGGGGGGGACTACGAGCAGTACTTC.

This clone showed up just once. The J gene is TRBJ1-5, the V gene TRBV14; D gene unclear. The CDR3 runs 13 residues. Trimming stripped 1 base from V and 11 bases from J, with 12 bases between. Germline V lookup: CDR1 SGHDN, CDR2 FVKESK. The CDR3 DNA reads as TGTGCCAGCAGCCAAGGGGGTGGATCGGCCCAGCATTTT. Residues: CASSQGGGSAQHF.

The chain links TRBV9 to TRBJ2-3, with D hard to call. Germline V gene sequence: CDR1 SGDLS, CDR2 YYNGEE. The CDR3 loop spans 14 amino acids. Trimming removed 5 bases from V and 4 bases from J, with 14 bases in between. Written as DNA, the CDR3 is TGTGCCAGCAGGGCGGATGGCATCCCAGATACGCAGTATTTT. Translated: CASRADGIPDTQYF. The full variable domain, rest sourced from reference TRBV9 and TRBJ2-3, is DSGVTQTPKHLITATGQRVTLRCSPRSGDLSVYWYQQSLDQGLQFLIQYYNGEERAKGNILERFSAQQFPDLHSELNLSSLELGDSALYFCASRADGIPDTQYFGPGTRLTVL.

The gene calls are TRBV27 and TRBJ2-7; 8 bases fit TRBD2. Germline loops: CDR1 MNHEY, CDR2 SMNVEV (reference sequence). J was trimmed by 3 bases and V by 3 bases; bases with no gene match: 4. The CDR3 totals 14 residues. The CDR3 DNA follows: TGTGCCAGCAGTTTTTTCAGCGGGAGCTACGAGCAGTACTTC. Translating gives CASSFFSGSYEQYF.

As for this clone: The same CDR3 is also encoded by other DNA sequences in this sample. The V gene is TRBV9, the J gene TRBJ2-2; the D is unclear. The CDR3 is made up of 12 amino acids. Looked up from germline, CDR1 is SGDLS and CDR2 is YYNGEE. Trimming removed 0 bases at V and 6 bases at J, with 3 bases between. The CDR3: CASSVEPGELFF. As DNA, the CDR3 is TGTGCCAGCAGCGTAGAGCCCGGGGAGCTGTTTTTT.

J is TRBJ1-1 and V is TRBV7-9, with a tentative D call TRBD1 (6 bases). Trimming stripped 5 bases from V and 0 bases from J, with 16 bases between. The germline CDR1 and CDR2 sequences are SEHNR and FQNEAQ (reference sequence). The CDR3 runs to 16 residues. The CDR3 DNA reads as TGTGCCAGCAGCCCAACAGGGCTTTCCCTGAACACTGAAGCTTTCTTT. Amino acid sequence: CASSPTGLSLNTEAFF.

V is TRBV9 and J is TRBJ2-2, with D maybe TRBD2 (6 bases). CDR1 and CDR2 (germline): SGDLS, YYNGEE. The CDR3 is made up of 19 amino acids. V was clipped by 0 bases and J by 0 bases, with 18 bases between them. The CDR3 protein is CASSVATREDLANTGELFF. The DNA of the CDR3 is TGTGCCAGCAGCGTAGCTACGAGGGAGGACCTGGCGAACACCGGGGAGCTGTTTTTT.

The chain is built from TRBV7-9 and TRBJ2-1; 7 bases map to TRBD2. Looked up from germline, CDR1 is SEHNR and CDR2 is FQNEAQ (reference sequence). This CDR3 is 14 amino acids long. Trimming at V came to 8 bases and at J to 6 bases, leaving 10 bases not matched to a gene. CDR3 DNA: TGTGCCAGCCGGACGGTCGGGGAGGGCAATGAGCAGTTCTTC. Protein sequence: CASRTVGEGNEQFF.

As for this clone: The sample contains more than one DNA sequence encoding this CDR3. The V call is TRBV30, the J call TRBJ2-7; 9 bases are a match to TRBD1. Germline CDR1 GTSNPN, CDR2 SVGIG (reference sequence). V dropped 2 bases and J dropped 5; count of bases not matched to a gene: 7. There are 14 residues in the CDR3. The CDR3: CAWSTGTGSNEQYF. In DNA, the CDR3 is TGTGCCTGGAGTACCGGGACAGGGAGTAACGAGCAGTACTTC.

The chain employs TRBV7-5 and TRBJ2-7; TRBD2 is the table's D call and was not checked against the DNA. TRBV7-5 is classified as a pseudogene. The CDR3 covers 18 residues. Written as DNA, the CDR3 is TGTGCCAGAAGCCTGACGCGGACACTAGCCCTTATAACCTACGAGCAGTACTTC. Translated: CARSLTRTLALITYEQYF.

The chain carries TRBV10-2 and TRBJ2-7; D is undetermined. Germline V lookup: CDR1 WSHSY, CDR2 SAAADI. V was clipped by 9 bases and J by 4 bases, with 4 bases between them. The CDR3 extends over 9 amino acids. CDR3 sequence reads: CARRYEQYF. CDR3 nucleotides: TGCGCCAGACGGTACGAGCAGTACTTC.

The chain recombines TRBV11-3 with TRBJ2-5, with TRBD1 identical over 8 bases. Trimming took 6 bases from V and 1 from J; bases not matched to a gene: 7. Germline V gene lookup returns CDR1 SGHNT and CDR2 YENEEA. There are 15 residues in the CDR3. The CDR3 DNA sequence: TGTGCCAGCAGGCCGACAGGGGAACCCCAAGAGACCCAGTACTTC. It translates to CASRPTGEPQETQYF.

J is TRBJ2-5 and V is TRBV29-1, with D possibly being TRBD2 (6 bases). CDR1 and CDR2 from the germline V gene are SQVTM and ANQGSEA. The CDR3 covers 17 residues. Between the trimmed V and J ends, which lost 4 bases and 4 bases, there was a span of 25 bases. CDR3 loop: CSVAQSEKGRFGETQYF. CDR3 bases: TGCAGCGTTGCCCAATCGGAAAAGGGGAGGTTCGGAGAGACCCAGTACTTC. The full variable domain, in which reference TRBV29-1 and TRBJ2-5 provide the parts outside the CDR3, is SAVISQKPSRDICQRGTSLTIQCQVDSQVTMMFWYRQQPGQSLTLIATANQGSEATYESGFVIDKFPISRPNLTFSTLTVSNMSPEDSSIYLCSVAQSEKGRFGETQYFGPGTRLLVL.

V is TRBV28 and J is TRBJ2-1; D is ambiguous. This CDR3 comprises 13 residues. V lost 2 bases to trimming and J lost 9 bases, with 11 bases between them. Germline V lookup: CDR1 MDHEN, CDR2 SYDVKM. The CDR3 sequence is CASSLDPGSEQFF. The CDR3 DNA follows: TGTGCCAGCAGTTTAGATCCGGGTAGTGAGCAGTTCTTC.

The chain joins TRBV7-3 to TRBJ1-1; weak D call: TRBD1 (5 bases). CDR1 and CDR2 (germline): SGHTA, FQGTGA. The CDR3 is made up of 15 amino acids. V gave up 1 base and J gave up 1 base, with 10 bases separating them. The chain's CDR3 is CASSLSGGENTEAFF. In nucleotides, the CDR3 is TGTGCCAGCAGCTTAAGCGGGGGAGAGAACACTGAAGCTTTCTTT.

The gene calls are TRBV19 and TRBJ2-1; the D is unclear. Germline CDR1 and CDR2: LNHDA and SQIVND (reference sequence). Trimming took 5 bases from V and 2 from J, leaving 16 bases between them. The CDR3 length is 16 residues. The CDR3 sequence: CASSDDPRLAYNEQFF. The CDR3 DNA reads TGTGCCAGTAGTGACGATCCACGCCTGGCCTACAATGAGCAGTTCTTC.

This chain connects TRBV19 to TRBJ2-7; a possible D gene is TRBD2 (5 bases). This CDR3 comprises 13 residues. Trimming shortened V by 4 bases and J by 5 bases, and 12 bases separated the two germline ends. Germline-derived CDR1 and CDR2 are LNHDA and SQIVND (reference sequence). CDR3 amino acids: CASSTSPGDEQYF. DNA for the CDR3: TGTGCCAGTAGTACCTCCCCCGGGGACGAGCAGTACTTC.

The V gene is TRBV7-9, the J gene TRBJ2-1; TRBD1 might be the D (5 bases). CDR1 and CDR2 (germline): SEHNR, FQNEAQ (reference sequence). V was pared by 4 bases and J by 8 bases, with 9 bases between. The CDR3 is 12 amino acids. The DNA for the CDR3 is TGTGCCAGCAGCTCAGGGCTCCATGAGCAGTTCTTC. It specifies CASSSGLHEQFF. Full variable domain (missing parts from reference TRBV7-9 and TRBJ2-1): DTGVSQNPRHKITKRGQNVTFRCDPISEHNRLYWYRQTLGQGPEFLTYFQNEAQLEKSRLLSDRFSAERPKGSFSTLEIQRTEQGDSAMYLCASSSGLHEQFFGPGTRLTVL.

The chain has TRBV29-1 and TRBJ1-4; D not resolved. Germline values: CDR1 SQVTM, CDR2 ANQGSEA. This CDR3 contains 12 residues. Between the trimmed V and J ends, which lost 6 bases and 7 bases, there was a span of 12 bases. This chain's CDR3 is CSVLDWAEKLFF. In DNA, the CDR3 is TGCAGCGTCTTGGACTGGGCTGAAAAACTGTTTTTT.

This clone was detected only once. The J gene is TRBJ2-1, the V gene TRBV6-5; 9 nucleotides line up with TRBD1. With 1 base clipped from V and 7 bases from J, the junction kept 2 bases outside the gene matches. Looked up from germline, CDR1 is MNHEY and CDR2 is SVGAGI. There are 14 residues in the CDR3. The CDR3 nucleotides read TGTGCCAGCAGTTACTTCGGGACAGGGAATGAGCAGTTCTTC. The encoded protein is CASSYFGTGNEQFF.

This chain uses TRBV11-2 with TRBJ1-4, with unresolved D. Germline CDR1 is SGHAT and CDR2 is FQNNGV. The CDR3 spans 15 residues. The V and J ends lost 5 bases and 3 bases respectively, with 13 bases between them. For the CDR3, the DNA is TGTGCCAGCAGCAACGAGTACGGCCCTAATGAAAAACTGTTTTTT. Protein sequence: CASSNEYGPNEKLFF.

This chain connects TRBV7-9 to TRBJ2-7; D gene ambiguous. Between the trimmed V and J ends, which lost 5 bases and 4 bases, there was a span of 12 bases. CDR1 and CDR2 (germline): SEHNR, FQNEAQ (reference sequence). The CDR3 has 13 residues. The CDR3 loop reads CASSNPDGYEQYF. The CDR3 DNA reads as TGTGCCAGCAGCAATCCCGACGGGTACGAGCAGTACTTC.

The V and J genes are TRBV18 and TRBJ2-1; D is unclear. Germline assignment: CDR1 KGHSH and CDR2 LQKENI. This CDR3 spans 17 amino acids. The V gene lost 2 bases and the J gene lost 0 bases, with 14 bases spanning the gap. CDR3 sequence (DNA): TGTGCCAGCTCACCAACCTGGGGTGAGAGCTCCTACAATGAGCAGTTCTTC. It is translated as CASSPTWGESSYNEQFF.

This chain uses TRBV7-2 with TRBJ2-7; 8 bases line up with TRBD2. Germline V gene lookup returns CDR1 SGHTA and CDR2 FQGNSA. V trimming: 5 bases; J trimming: 6 bases; junction bases outside the gene matches: 15. CDR3 length: 16 residues. This CDR3 is CASSPSTTVAGIEQYF. CDR3 in DNA: TGTGCCAGCAGCCCCTCGACGACTGTAGCGGGAATCGAGCAGTACTTC.

The CDR3 DNA reads TGTGCCTGGAGTGTAAGACTCGGATTCCTCGATGGCTACACCTTC. Its translation is CAWSVRLGFLDGYTF. The chain recombines TRBV30 with TRBJ1-2; D remains unclear. This CDR3 is built from 15 residues. Germline CDR1 is GTSNPN and CDR2 is SVGIG (reference sequence). Between the trimmed V and J ends, which lost 0 bases and 6 bases, there was a span of 17 bases.